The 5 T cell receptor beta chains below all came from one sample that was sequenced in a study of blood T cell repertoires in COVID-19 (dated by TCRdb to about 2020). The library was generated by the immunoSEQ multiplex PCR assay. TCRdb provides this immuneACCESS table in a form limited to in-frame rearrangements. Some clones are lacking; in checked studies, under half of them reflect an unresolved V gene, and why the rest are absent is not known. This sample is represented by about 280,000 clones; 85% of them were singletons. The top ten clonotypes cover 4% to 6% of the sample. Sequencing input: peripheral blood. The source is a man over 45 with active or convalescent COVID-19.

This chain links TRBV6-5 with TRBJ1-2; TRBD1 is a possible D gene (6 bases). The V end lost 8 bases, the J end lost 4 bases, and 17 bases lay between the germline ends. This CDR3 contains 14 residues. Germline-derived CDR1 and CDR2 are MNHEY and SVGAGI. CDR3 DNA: TGTGCCAGCGGGGGGGCGCGTGGTGGCTATGGCTACACCTTC. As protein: CASGGARGGYGYTF.

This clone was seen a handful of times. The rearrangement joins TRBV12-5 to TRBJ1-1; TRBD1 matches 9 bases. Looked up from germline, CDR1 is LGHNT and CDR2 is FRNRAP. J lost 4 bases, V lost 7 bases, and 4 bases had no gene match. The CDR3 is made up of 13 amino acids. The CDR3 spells CASAGQGITEAFF. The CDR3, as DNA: TGTGCTAGTGCCGGACAGGGGATCACTGAAGCTTTCTTT.

CDR3: CASSLLQGALYGYTF. In DNA, the CDR3 is TGTGCCAGCAGCTTGCTACAGGGGGCCCTCTATGGCTACACCTTC. The V call is TRBV5-6, the J call TRBJ1-2; TRBD1 matches at 9 bases. CDR1 SGHDT and CDR2 YYEEEE come from the germline V gene. With 1 base clipped from V and 4 bases from J, the junction kept 5 bases outside the gene matches. This CDR3 is built from 15 residues.

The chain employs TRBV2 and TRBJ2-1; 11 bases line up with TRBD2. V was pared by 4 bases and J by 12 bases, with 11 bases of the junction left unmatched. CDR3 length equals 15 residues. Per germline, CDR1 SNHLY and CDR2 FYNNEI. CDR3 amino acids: CASSGGLSGRGGQFF. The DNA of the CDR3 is TGTGCCAGCAGTGGGGGGCTTAGCGGGAGGGGAGGGCAGTTCTTC.

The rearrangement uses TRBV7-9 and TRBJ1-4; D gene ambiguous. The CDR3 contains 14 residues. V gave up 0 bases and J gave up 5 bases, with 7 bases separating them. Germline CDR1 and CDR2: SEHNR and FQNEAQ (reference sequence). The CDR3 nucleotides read TGTGCCAGCAGCTTAGCGCGGGAAAATGAAAAACTGTTTTTT. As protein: CASSLARENEKLFF.